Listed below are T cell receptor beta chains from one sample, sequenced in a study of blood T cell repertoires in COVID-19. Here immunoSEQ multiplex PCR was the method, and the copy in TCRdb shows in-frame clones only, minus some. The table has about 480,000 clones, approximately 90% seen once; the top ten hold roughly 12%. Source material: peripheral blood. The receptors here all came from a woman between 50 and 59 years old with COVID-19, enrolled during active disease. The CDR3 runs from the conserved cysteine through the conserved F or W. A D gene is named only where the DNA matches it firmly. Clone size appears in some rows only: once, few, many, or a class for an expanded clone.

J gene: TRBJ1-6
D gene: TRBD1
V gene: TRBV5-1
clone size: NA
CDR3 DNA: TGCGCCAGCAGCTCGGACAGGGGTTCTAATTCACCCCTCCACTTT
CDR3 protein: CASSSDRGSNSPLHF

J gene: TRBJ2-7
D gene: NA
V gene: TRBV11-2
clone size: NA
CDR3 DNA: TGTGCCAGCAGCTTCTACCAGGTCCCCTACGAGCAGTACTTC
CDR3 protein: CASSFYQVPYEQYF

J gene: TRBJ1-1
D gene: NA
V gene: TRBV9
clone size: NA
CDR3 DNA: TGTGCCAGCGGGAGTGACCTGAACACTGAAGCTTTCTTT
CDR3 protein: CASGSDLNTEAFF

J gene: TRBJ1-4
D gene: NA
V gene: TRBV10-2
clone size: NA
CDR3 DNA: TGCGCCAGCAGCCTGCGACAGGATAATGAAAAACTGTTTTTT
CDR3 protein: CASSLRQDNEKLFF

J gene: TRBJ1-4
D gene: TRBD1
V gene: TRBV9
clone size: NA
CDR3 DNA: TGTGCCAGCAGCTCGACCCGCGGGACAGGGGGCGAAAAACTGTTTTTT
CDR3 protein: CASSSTRGTGGEKLFF

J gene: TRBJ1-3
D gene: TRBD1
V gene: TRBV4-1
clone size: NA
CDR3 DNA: TGCGCCAGCAGCCGAAACCGGGACAGGACAGGTGGAAACACCATATATTTT
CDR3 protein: CASSRNRDRTGGNTIYF

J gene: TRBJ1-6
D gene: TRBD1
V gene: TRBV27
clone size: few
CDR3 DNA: TGTGCCAGCAGTTTACAGGGGGCCCTCTCACCCCTCCACTTT
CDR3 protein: CASSLQGALSPLHF

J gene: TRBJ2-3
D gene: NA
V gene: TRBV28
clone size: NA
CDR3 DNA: TGTGCCAGCAGCCCCTATTCAGTGGGAGCTAGCACAGATACGCAGTATTTT
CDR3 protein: CASSPYSVGASTDTQYF

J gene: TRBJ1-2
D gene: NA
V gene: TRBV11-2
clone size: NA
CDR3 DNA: TGTGCCAGCAGCTTCCCGGGCGTAGGGAGGGGCTACACCTTC
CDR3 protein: CASSFPGVGRGYTF

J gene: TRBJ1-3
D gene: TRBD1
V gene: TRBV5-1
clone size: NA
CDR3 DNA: TGCGCCAGCAGCTTTACAGGGGGCATAAACACCATATATTTT
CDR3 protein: CASSFTGGINTIYF

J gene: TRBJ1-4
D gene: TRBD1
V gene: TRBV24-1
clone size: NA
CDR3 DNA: TGTGCCACCAGTGATTTGCGGCAGGGGGCGGGTAATGAAAAACTGTTTTTT
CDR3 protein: CATSDLRQGAGNEKLFF

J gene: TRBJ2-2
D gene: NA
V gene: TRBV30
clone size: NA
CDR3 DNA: TGTGCCTGGGGCTACGGGATGGCCGGGGAGCTGTTTTTT
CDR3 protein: CAWGYGMAGELFF

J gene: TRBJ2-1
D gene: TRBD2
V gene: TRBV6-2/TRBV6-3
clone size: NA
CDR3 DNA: TGTGCCAGCAGTTACCGGGGGGGACATGGATTATTGGGCTCCTACAATGAGCAGTTCTTC
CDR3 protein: CASSYRGGHGLLGSYNEQFF

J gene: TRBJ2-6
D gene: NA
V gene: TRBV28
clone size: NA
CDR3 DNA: TGTGCCAGCAGGTCTTCGTCGGGGGCCAACGTCCTGACTTTC
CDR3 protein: CASRSSSGANVLTF

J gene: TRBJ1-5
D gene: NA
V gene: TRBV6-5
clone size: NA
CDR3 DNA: TGTGCCAGCGCTCTTTTCTTAGGGGGCAATCAGCCCCAGCATTTT
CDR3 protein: CASALFLGGNQPQHF

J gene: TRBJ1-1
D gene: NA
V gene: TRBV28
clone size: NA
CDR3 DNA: TGTGCCAGCGAATTAGCCCCCAACACTGAAGCTTTCTTT
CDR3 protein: CASELAPNTEAFF

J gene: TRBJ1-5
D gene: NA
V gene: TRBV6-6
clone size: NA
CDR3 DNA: TGTGCCAGCAGTCCCACGGGGGGTCAGCCCCAGCATTTT
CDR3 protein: CASSPTGGQPQHF

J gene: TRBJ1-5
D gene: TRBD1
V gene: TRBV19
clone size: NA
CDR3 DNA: TGTGCCAGTAGTAGAGAAACAGGGGCAACCAATCAGCCCCAGCATTTT
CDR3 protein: CASSRETGATNQPQHF

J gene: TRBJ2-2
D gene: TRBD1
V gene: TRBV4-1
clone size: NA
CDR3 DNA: TGCGCCAGCAGCCAACCTCGGACAGGGAGGACCGGGGAGCTGTTTTTT
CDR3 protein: CASSQPRTGRTGELFF

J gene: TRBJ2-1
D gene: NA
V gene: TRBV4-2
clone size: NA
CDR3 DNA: TGTGCCAGCAGCCAAGGGGGGCTTGAGCAGTTCTTC
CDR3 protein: CASSQGGLEQFF

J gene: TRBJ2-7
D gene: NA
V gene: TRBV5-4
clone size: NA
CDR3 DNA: TGTGCCAGCAGCCCGACCTCGGGGTCTGGGGAGCAGTACTTC
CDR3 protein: CASSPTSGSGEQYF

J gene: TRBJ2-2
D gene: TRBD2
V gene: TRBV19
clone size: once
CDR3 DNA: TGTGCCAGTAGTCTACCTAGCGGGGGAGGGACCGGGGAGCTGTTTTTT
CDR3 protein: CASSLPSGGGTGELFF

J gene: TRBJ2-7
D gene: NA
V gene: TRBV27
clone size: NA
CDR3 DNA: TGTGCCAGCAGATTCGCCTACGAGCAGTACTTC
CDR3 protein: CASRFAYEQYF

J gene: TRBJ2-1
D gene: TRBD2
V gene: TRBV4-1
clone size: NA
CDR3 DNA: TGCGCCAGCAGCTCGCAGCGGGGGGGCACTCGCGAGCAGTTCTTC
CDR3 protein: CASSSQRGGTREQFF

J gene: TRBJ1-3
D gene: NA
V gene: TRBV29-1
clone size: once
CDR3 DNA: TGCAGCGTAGGAGTTACCTCTGGAAACACCATATATTTT
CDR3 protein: CSVGVTSGNTIYF

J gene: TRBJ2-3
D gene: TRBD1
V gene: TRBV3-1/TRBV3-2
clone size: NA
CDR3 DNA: TGTGCCAGCAGCCAAGACATGTCCGGGACAGGGGCTGATACGCAGTATTTT
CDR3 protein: CASSQDMSGTGADTQYF

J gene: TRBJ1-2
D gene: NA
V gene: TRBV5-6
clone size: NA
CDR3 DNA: TGTGCCAGCAGCTTGCGGGGAAACTATGGCTACACCTTC
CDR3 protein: CASSLRGNYGYTF

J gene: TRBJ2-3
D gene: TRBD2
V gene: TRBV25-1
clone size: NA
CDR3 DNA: TGTGCCAGCAGTGGGAAGGGAGGATCGGGAGGAAGTACAGATACGCAGTATTTT
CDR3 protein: CASSGKGGSGGSTDTQYF

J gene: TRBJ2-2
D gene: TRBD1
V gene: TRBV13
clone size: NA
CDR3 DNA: TGTGCCAGCAGCTCTCCGGGACAGGGCATTATATCAGGGGAGCTGTTTTTT
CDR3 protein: CASSSPGQGIISGELFF

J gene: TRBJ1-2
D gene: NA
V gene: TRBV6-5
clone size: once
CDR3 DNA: TGTGCCAGCAGTCTAGACGTTAACTATGGCTACACCTTC
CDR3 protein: CASSLDVNYGYTF

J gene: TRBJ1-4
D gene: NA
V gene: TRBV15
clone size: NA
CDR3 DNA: TGTGCCACCAGCAGAGATTATATGGCAGGGCGGTTTGGTAATGAAAAACTGTTTTTT
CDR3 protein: CATSRDYMAGRFGNEKLFF

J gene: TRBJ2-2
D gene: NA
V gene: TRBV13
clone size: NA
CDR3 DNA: TGTGCCAGCAGCTTAGCAGGGATAAGGGAGCTGTTTTTT
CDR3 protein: CASSLAGIRELFF

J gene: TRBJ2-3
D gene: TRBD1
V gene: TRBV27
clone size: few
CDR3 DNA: TGTGCCAGCAGTTTCGATGCAGGGGGCGCAGGCACAGATACGCAGTATTTT
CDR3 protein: CASSFDAGGAGTDTQYF

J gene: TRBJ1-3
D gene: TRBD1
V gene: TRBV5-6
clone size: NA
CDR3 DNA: TGTGCCAGCAGCTTGTGGATGACAGGGACTGGAAACACCATATATTTT
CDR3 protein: CASSLWMTGTGNTIYF

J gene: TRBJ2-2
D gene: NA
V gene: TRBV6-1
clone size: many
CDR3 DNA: TGTGCCAGCAGTGAAACGGGAGAGAGGACCGGGGAGCTGTTTTTT
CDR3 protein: CASSETGERTGELFF

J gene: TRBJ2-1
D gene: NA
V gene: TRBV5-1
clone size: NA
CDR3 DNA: TGCGCCAGCAGGGAGGGGGCCCTCTACAATGAGCAGTTCTTC
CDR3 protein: CASREGALYNEQFF

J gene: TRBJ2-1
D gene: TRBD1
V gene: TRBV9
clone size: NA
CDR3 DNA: TGTGCCAGCAGCGCGGGACAGGGAAACAATGAGCAGTTCTTC
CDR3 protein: CASSAGQGNNEQFF

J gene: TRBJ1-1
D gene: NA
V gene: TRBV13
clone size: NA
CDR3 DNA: TGTGCCAGCAGCCCACTAGGCGGAAGGACTGAAGCTTTCTTT
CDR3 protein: CASSPLGGRTEAFF

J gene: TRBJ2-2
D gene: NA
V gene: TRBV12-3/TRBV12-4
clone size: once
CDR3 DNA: TGTGCCAGCAGCTGGAGGGATACCGGGGAGCTGTTTTTT
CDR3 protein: CASSWRDTGELFF

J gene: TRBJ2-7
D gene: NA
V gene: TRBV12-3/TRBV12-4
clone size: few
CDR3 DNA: TGTGCCAGCAGTTTTCGGGTGGACGAGCAGTACTTC
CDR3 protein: CASSFRVDEQYF

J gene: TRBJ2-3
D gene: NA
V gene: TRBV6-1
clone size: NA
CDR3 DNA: TGTGCCAGCAGTGAAGCCGGAGATACGCAGTATTTT
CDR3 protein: CASSEAGDTQYF

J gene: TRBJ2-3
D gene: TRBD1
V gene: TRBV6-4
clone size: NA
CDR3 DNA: TGTGCCAGCTCGACTAGAGGACGGACAGGGGTCACAGATACGCAGTATTTT
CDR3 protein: CASSTRGRTGVTDTQYF

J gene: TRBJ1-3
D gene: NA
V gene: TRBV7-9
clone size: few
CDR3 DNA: TGTGCCAGCAGCTTAACTACTGGAAACACCATATATTTT
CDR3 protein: CASSLTTGNTIYF

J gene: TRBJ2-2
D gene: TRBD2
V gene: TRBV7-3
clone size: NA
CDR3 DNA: TGCGCCAGCAGCCACGCGGGGGGGACCTCGAACACCGGGGAGCTGTTTTTT
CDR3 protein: CASSHAGGTSNTGELFF

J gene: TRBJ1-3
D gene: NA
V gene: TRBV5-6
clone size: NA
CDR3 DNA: TGTGCCAGCAGCTTTAGCTCTGGAAACACCATATATTTT
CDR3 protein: CASSFSSGNTIYF

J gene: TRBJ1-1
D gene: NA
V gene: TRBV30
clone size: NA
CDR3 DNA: TGTGCCTGGAGTGGGGGAAACAGGGATGAAGCTTTCTTT
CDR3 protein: CAWSGGNRDEAFF

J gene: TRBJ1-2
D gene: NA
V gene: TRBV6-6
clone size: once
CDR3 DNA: TGTGCCAGCCGGTCAGGGCCAGCTAACTATGGCTACACCTTC
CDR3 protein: CASRSGPANYGYTF

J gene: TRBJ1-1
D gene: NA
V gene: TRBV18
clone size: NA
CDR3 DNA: TGTGCCAGCTCACCATCAGGGCCCTTTCTTGAAGGGGCTTTCTTT
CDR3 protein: CASSPSGPFLEGAFF

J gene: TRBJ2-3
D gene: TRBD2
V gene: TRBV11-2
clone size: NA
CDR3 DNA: TGTGCCAGCAGCTTAGAACCCCCCACACCGCGGGGGAGCCCGTCGGATACGCAGTATTTT
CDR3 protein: CASSLEPPTPRGSPSDTQYF

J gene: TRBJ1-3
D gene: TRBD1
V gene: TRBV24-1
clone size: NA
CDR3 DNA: TGTGCCACCAGTGACACAGGGGCTGGAAACACCATATATTTT
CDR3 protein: CATSDTGAGNTIYF

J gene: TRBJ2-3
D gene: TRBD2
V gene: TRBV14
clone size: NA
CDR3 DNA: TGTGCCAGCAGCCGGGTAGCGGGGGGGCATGAAGATACGCAGTATTTT
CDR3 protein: CASSRVAGGHEDTQYF

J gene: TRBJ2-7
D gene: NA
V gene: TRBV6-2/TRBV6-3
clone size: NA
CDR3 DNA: TGTGCCAGCAGCCCAGGACAGACCTCCGGCGAGCAGTACTTC
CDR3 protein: CASSPGQTSGEQYF

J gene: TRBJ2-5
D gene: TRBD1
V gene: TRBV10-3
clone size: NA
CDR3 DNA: TGTGCCATCAGTGAGTCGACAGGGCTGCAAGAGACCCAGTACTTC
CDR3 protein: CAISESTGLQETQYF

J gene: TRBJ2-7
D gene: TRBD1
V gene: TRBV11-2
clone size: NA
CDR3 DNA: TGTGCCAGCAGCCCCGGGACAGGGCTCCTAGGCGAGCAGTACTTC
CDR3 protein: CASSPGTGLLGEQYF

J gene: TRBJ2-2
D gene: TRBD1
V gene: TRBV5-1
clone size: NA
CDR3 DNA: TGCGCCAGCAGCCCTCCTGGGACAGGGAGGACCGGGGAGCTGTTTTTT
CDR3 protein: CASSPPGTGRTGELFF

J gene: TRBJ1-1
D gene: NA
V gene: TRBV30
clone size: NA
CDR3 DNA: TGTGCCTGGAGTGTATTGCAGGGTAACACTGAAGCTTTCTTT
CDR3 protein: CAWSVLQGNTEAFF